This is a list of T cell receptor beta chains from one sample in a study of naive and memory T cell subsets. TCRdb reprocessed the UMI-ligation and nested PCR reads via MiXCR and lists one record per CDR3 protein. This sample has about 99,000 distinct CDR3 sequences, with 14% found just once. Material for sequencing was naive CD8+ T cells from blood. The receptor set was obtained from a human donor in good health. Each CDR3 is given with its conserved first and last residue. A D gene is named only where the DNA matches it firmly. Clone sizes are given selectively: once, few, many, or a class where the clone is expanded.

- 16 TRBJ1-2 TRBV27 - TGTGCCAGCAGTTTGGGCAGACAAATATCTAACTATGGCTACACCTTC CASSLGRQISNYGYTF
TRBD2 15 TRBJ2-4 TRBV2 - TGTGCCAGCAGTGAATGGGAGGGAGCCAAAAACATTCAGTACTTC CASSEWEGAKNIQYF
- 15 TRBJ1-1 TRBV7-9 - TGTGCCAGCAGCCCACCCTCGGGGCTACCTACTGAAGCTTTCTTT CASSPPSGLPTEAFF
TRBD2 16 TRBJ2-7 TRBV7-2 - TGTGCCAGCAGCTTGAATCCGGGACTAGCGGGCTACGAGCAGTACTTC CASSLNPGLAGYEQYF
TRBD2 16 TRBJ2-7 TRBV4-2 - TGTGCCAGCAGCCCTCAAGGGGAGGGATTAGTCTCCGAGCAGTACTTC CASSPQGEGLVSEQYF
- 14 TRBJ1-1 TRBV30 - TGTGCCTGGAGTGTACTCGAACGGAACACTGAAGCTTTCTTT CAWSVLERNTEAFF
- 15 TRBJ2-3 TRBV7-6 many TGTGCCAGCAGCTTAGAAAGCCGCGCAGGGGATACGCAGTATTTT CASSLESRAGDTQYF
- 14 TRBJ1-2 TRBV29-1 many TGCAGCGCCCCTGTATACCACTCTCGGGAGGGCTACACCTTC CSAPVYHSREGYTF
- 17 TRBJ2-1 TRBV14 few TGTGCCAGCAGCCAAGAGCGGGTGTTCTCATTCTACAATGAGCAGTTCTTC CASSQERVFSFYNEQFF
- 12 TRBJ1-1 TRBV30 - TGTGCCTGGAGTCCTGGGAACACTGAAGCTTTCTTT CAWSPGNTEAFF
- 14 TRBJ2-7 TRBV10-3 many TGTGCCATCAGTGAGTCCGCAGGGGTCGACGAGCAGTACTTC CAISESAGVDEQYF
TRBD1 13 TRBJ2-7 TRBV24-1 many TGTGCCACCGGGACAGGGCCTCCCTACGAGCAGTACTTC CATGTGPPYEQYF
- 14 TRBJ2-3 TRBV12-3/TRBV12-4 few TGTGCCAGCACCTTCCCGGGAGTCCCAGATACGCAGTATTTT CASTFPGVPDTQYF
- 14 TRBJ1-2 TRBV20-1 few TGCAGTGCGCCAGGTTCGGGCGGGACCTATGGCTACACCTTC CSAPGSGGTYGYTF
- 13 TRBJ1-1 TRBV9 - TGTGCCAGCAGCGTAGTCGACAGTCGGGAGGCTTTCTTT CASSVVDSREAFF
- 14 TRBJ2-7 TRBV28 - TGTGCCAGCAATACCGGGACGGGACCCTACGAGCAGTACTTC CASNTGTGPYEQYF
TRBD1 18 TRBJ1-6 TRBV4-2 - TGTGCCAGCAGCCCAGAAGAGGCGTACGGACAGGGTAATTCACCCCTCCACTTT CASSPEEAYGQGNSPLHF
- 15 TRBJ2-1 TRBV12-3/TRBV12-4 - TGTGCCAGCAGCATTTCAGCGACCTCCTACAATGAGCAGTTCTTC CASSISATSYNEQFF
- 13 TRBJ1-2 TRBV24-1 many TGTGCCACCAGTGTCGGGGGATACTATGGCTACACCTTC CATSVGGYYGYTF
- 13 TRBJ2-2 TRBV20-1 many TGCAGTGCTACGAACAGGGATACCGGGGAGCTGTTTTTT CSATNRDTGELFF
- 12 TRBJ1-1 TRBV6-5 many TGTGCCAGCAGTTACGTTCCGGGGGAAGCTTTCTTT CASSYVPGEAFF
- 13 TRBJ1-5 TRBV27 many TGTGCCAGCAGGGGGCTAGGCAATCAGCCCCAGCATTTT CASRGLGNQPQHF
- 15 TRBJ1-2 TRBV4-3 - TGCGCCAGCAGCCAGCCTACAGGGAGGCGCGATGGCTACACCTTC CASSQPTGRRDGYTF
TRBD1 14 TRBJ1-2 TRBV13 - TGTGCCAGCACCCCGACAGGGGGAGGTGATGGCTACACCTTC CASTPTGGGDGYTF
- 13 TRBJ2-1 TRBV27 few TGTGCCAGCGGGGACACGAACTACAATGAGCAGTTCTTC CASGDTNYNEQFF
- 12 TRBJ2-3 TRBV13 - TGTGCCAGCAGCCCCATGGAAGATACGCAGTATTTT CASSPMEDTQYF
- 13 TRBJ2-7 TRBV27 many TGTGCCAGCAGTGTAGGGAGCTCCTACGAGCAGTACTTC CASSVGSSYEQYF
- 14 TRBJ2-7 TRBV7-2 few TGTGCCAGCAGCCTCGGTTTGGGAGGCCACGAGCAGTACTTC CASSLGLGGHEQYF
TRBD1 14 TRBJ2-1 TRBV2 few TGTGCCAGCATTGGGGACAGCTCCTACAATGAGCAGTTCTTC CASIGDSSYNEQFF
- 16 TRBJ1-2 TRBV7-9 few TGTGCCAGCAGCCCTATCCCTATCGGGCAGGCGGATGGCTACACCTTC CASSPIPIGQADGYTF
- 13 TRBJ1-1 TRBV29-1 - TGCAGCGTTCCAGTTCAAATGAACACTGAAGCTTTCTTT CSVPVQMNTEAFF
- 17 TRBJ2-4 TRBV12-3/TRBV12-4 many TGTGCCAGCAGTCCCTTTCGGCCAGGCCTAGCCAAAAACATTCAGTACTTC CASSPFRPGLAKNIQYF
TRBD1 14 TRBJ2-7 TRBV20-1 few TGCAGTGCCTACCCGACAGGGAGTGCCTACGAGCAGTACTTC CSAYPTGSAYEQYF
- 14 TRBJ2-3 TRBV13 many TGTGCCAGCAGCTCGGACCTTCAGAGAGATACGCAGTATTTT CASSSDLQRDTQYF
TRBD2 18 TRBJ2-1 TRBV28 few TGTGCCAGCAGTTTCCCACTAGCGGGGGGGCCCAGCTACAATGAGCAGTTCTTC CASSFPLAGGPSYNEQFF
- 15 TRBJ2-5 TRBV7-8 - TGTGCCAGCAGCTTAGTCGGTGCGGGTCCGGAGACCCAGTACTTC CASSLVGAGPETQYF
- 13 TRBJ1-1 TRBV29-1 - TGCAGCGTTTTGCTACCTTGGGACACTGAAGCTTTCTTT CSVLLPWDTEAFF
TRBD1 13 TRBJ1-1 TRBV6-6 - TGTGCCAGCAGCCAACAGGGGTCCCCTGAAGCTTTCTTT CASSQQGSPEAFF
- 14 TRBJ1-1 TRBV5-6 few TGTGCCAGCAGCTTGCCCGGGGCTGACACTGAAGCTTTCTTT CASSLPGADTEAFF
- 12 TRBJ2-5 TRBV28 many TGTGCCAGCAGTTTTGGAGGAGAGACCCAGTACTTC CASSFGGETQYF
- 16 TRBJ1-1 TRBV12-5 - TGTGCTAGTGGTCCACCCGGGGGGGGACCTAACACTGAAGCTTTCTTT CASGPPGGGPNTEAFF
TRBD1 16 TRBJ2-7 TRBV5-6 many TGTGCCAGCAGCTTTGGGACCGGGACAGGGTTCCACGAGCAGTACTTC CASSFGTGTGFHEQYF
- 14 TRBJ1-4 TRBV12-3/TRBV12-4 many TGTGCCAGCAGTGACGGGACTTCTAGAGAAAAACTGTTTTTT CASSDGTSREKLFF
- 13 TRBJ2-5 TRBV20-1 - TGCAGTGCTGGGATAGCGGTTCAAGAGACCCAGTACTTC CSAGIAVQETQYF
- 14 TRBJ2-1 TRBV27 few TGTGCCAGCAGTTCGTGGGATCCTTACAATGAGCAGTTCTTC CASSSWDPYNEQFF
- 14 TRBJ2-7 TRBV6-2/TRBV6-3 - TGTGCCAGCAGTTACGAAGGACAGACCTACGAGCAGTACTTC CASSYEGQTYEQYF
TRBD1 13 TRBJ2-7 TRBV28 - TGTGCCGGCAGTTTAGGGACAGCCTACGAGCAGTACTTC CAGSLGTAYEQYF
- 15 TRBJ1-5 TRBV12-3/TRBV12-4 - TGTGCCAGCAGTGATGGGACAACGGGCAATCAGCCCCAGCATTTT CASSDGTTGNQPQHF
- 13 TRBJ1-1 TRBV6-4 many TGTGCCAGCAGTGAATATGGGAACACTGAAGCTTTCTTT CASSEYGNTEAFF
- 15 TRBJ2-7 TRBV16 few TGTGCCAGCAGCAACGTCGGGAGGGGGCTTAACGAGCAGTACTTC CASSNVGRGLNEQYF
TRBD2 14 TRBJ2-5 TRBV20-1 few TGCAGACTAACTAGCGGGGGGTTCCAAGAGACCCAGTACTTC CRLTSGGFQETQYF
- 11 TRBJ2-4 TRBV7-9 few TGTGCCAGCAGCGTACAAGGTATTCAGTACTTC CASSVQGIQYF
TRBD1 14 TRBJ2-4 TRBV27 few TGTGCCAGCAGGATTACAGGGGGCGGTGACATTCAGTACTTC CASRITGGGDIQYF
- 12 TRBJ1-1 TRBV13 - TGTGCCAGCAGCTTAGGTACGGTGGAAGCTTTCTTT CASSLGTVEAFF
- 14 TRBJ1-5 TRBV19 - TGTGCCAGTAGTATAGATGCGCGTCCCCAGCCCCAGCATTTT CASSIDARPQPQHF
TRBD2 15 TRBJ2-3 TRBV5-6 once TGTGCCAGCAGCATAGGGACTAGCAGCACAGATACGCAGTATTTT CASSIGTSSTDTQYF
- 16 TRBJ2-3 TRBV6-5 - TGTGCCAGCAGTTACACCTGGCCCGCCAGCACAGATACGCAGTATTTT CASSYTWPASTDTQYF
- 14 TRBJ2-3 TRBV6-2/TRBV6-3 few TGTGCCAGCAGTACCCTCGAAGATACAGATACGCAGTATTTT CASSTLEDTDTQYF
TRBD1 12 TRBJ1-4 TRBV6-1 - TGTGCCAGGGACAGGGGAGAGGAAAAACTGTTTTTT CARDRGEEKLFF